This is a list of T cell receptor beta chains from one sample in a study of radiotherapy plus CTLA-4 blockade in lung cancer. Sequencing used immunoSEQ multiplex PCR; TCRdb keeps in-frame clones, though not all of them. The sample has over 45,000 clones, 70% to 80% seen once; the top ten hold over 15%. This specimen consisted of peripheral blood, obtained from a patient treated with radiotherapy plus ipilimumab. The receptors originated from a human donor with non-small cell lung cancer who had a complete response to radiotherapy plus ipilimumab. CDR3s include the opening cysteine and the closing phenylalanine or tryptophan. A D gene is named only where the DNA matches it firmly. Clone size, where shown, is once, few, many, or a class for clones that have expanded.

.,TRBJ1-4,15,.,TRBV4-1,TGCGCCAGCAGCCAACCCGGGACAAAGAAGGAAAAACTGTTTTTT,CASSQPGTKKEKLFF
.,TRBJ2-1,19,few,TRBV21-1,TGTGCCAGCAGCAAAGCAGGGGGGGTAGCGGGAGGGTTTGACAATGAGCAGTTCTTC,CASSKAGGVAGGFDNEQFF
TRBD1,TRBJ1-1,15,.,TRBV19,TGTGCCAGTAGTTCCGGGACAGTCTCGAACACTGAAGCTTTCTTT,CASSSGTVSNTEAFF
.,TRBJ2-1,14,.,TRBV5-5,TGTGCCAGCAGCCCCGGACTGACGTACAATGAGCAGTTCTTC,CASSPGLTYNEQFF
.,TRBJ1-5,12,.,TRBV6-5,TGTGCCAGCAGTTACGCGGGTCAGCCCCAGCATTTT,CASSYAGQPQHF
TRBD1,TRBJ2-3,14,.,TRBV30,TGTGCCTGGAGCCCAGGGGGCATCACAGATACGCAGTATTTT,CAWSPGGITDTQYF
.,TRBJ1-6,15,.,TRBV7-8,TGTGCCAGCAGCTTAGAGGTCAGGGCTAATTCACCCCTCCACTTT,CASSLEVRANSPLHF
TRBD1,TRBJ1-2,19,.,TRBV11-3,TGTGCCAGCAGCTCCACCCTGTGGGGACAGCTCGAGAAAAACTATGGCTACACCTTC,CASSSTLWGQLEKNYGYTF
.,TRBJ1-6,14,once,TRBV6-1,TGTGCCAGCAGTGACCAGGGTTTTAGGTCACCCCTCCACTTT,CASSDQGFRSPLHF
TRBD1,TRBJ1-6,15,few,TRBV6-1,TGTGCCAGCAGTGTCCGGACAGGGTTTGGTTCACCCCTCCACTTT,CASSVRTGFGSPLHF
.,TRBJ2-7,12,.,TRBV30,TGTGCCTGGAGTGTAGTGCTACGCGAGCAGTACTTC,CAWSVVLREQYF
.,TRBJ1-1,14,.,TRBV19,TGTGCCAGTATGGGGGGGATCTTGTGGACTGAAGCTTTCTTT,CASMGGILWTEAFF
TRBD2,TRBJ2-2,15,.,TRBV9,TGTGCCAGCACTAGCGGGAGTGTCAACACCGGGGAGCTGTTTTTT,CASTSGSVNTGELFF
.,TRBJ1-3,14,.,TRBV7-2,TGTGCCAGCAGCTTAGCAGGGGTTGGAAACACCATATATTTT,CASSLAGVGNTIYF
.,TRBJ1-6,15,few,TRBV7-6,TGTGCCAGCAGCCCGACCCCCCTCGGGAGGGGTCTCCTCCACTTT,CASSPTPLGRGLLHF
TRBD1,TRBJ1-2,14,.,TRBV6-4,TGTGCCCTTCCCGGGGACAGGGAGGTTTATGGCTACACCTTC,CALPGDREVYGYTF
.,TRBJ2-5,16,.,TRBV9,TGTGCCAGCAGCGCCCTTCGAGGGACTCCCCAAGAGACCCAGTACTTC,CASSALRGTPQETQYF
TRBD2,TRBJ2-3,17,.,TRBV7-8,TGTGCCAGCAGCCCTAGGACTAGCGGGGGCCCTCGGGATACGCAGTATTTT,CASSPRTSGGPRDTQYF
TRBD1,TRBJ2-2,16,.,TRBV25-1,TGTGCCAGCAGTGCAGGGACAGGGGCCTACACCGGGGAGCTGTTTTTT,CASSAGTGAYTGELFF
TRBD1,TRBJ1-2,12,.,TRBV6-5,TGTGCCAGCAGTGGGGACAGATCTGGCTACACCTTC,CASSGDRSGYTF
TRBD1,TRBJ1-3,15,.,TRBV7-2,TGTGCCAGCAGCTTGCAGGGGGTAACTGGGACGGGCATATATTTT,CASSLQGVTGTGIYF
TRBD2,TRBJ2-2,22,.,TRBV5-3,TGTGCCAGAAGCCTAAATACGTCGGGGACTAGCGGGAAAAGGGCGAACACCGGGGAGCTGTTTTTT,CARSLNTSGTSGKRANTGELFF
.,TRBJ2-6,19,.,TRBV19,TGTGCCAGTAGTAGGGACAAGACAAATCAACAAAGTCGGGCCAACGTCCTGACTTTC,CASSRDKTNQQSRANVLTF
TRBD1,TRBJ2-6,14,.,TRBV19,TGTGCCGGGGGGGACAGGGCAGGGGCCAACGTCCTGACTTTC,CAGGDRAGANVLTF
TRBD1,TRBJ1-1,16,.,TRBV19,TGTGCCAGTAGTATAGACGGACAGGGGCTTGGCGCTGAAGCTTTCTTT,CASSIDGQGLGAEAFF
TRBD1,TRBJ1-6,20,.,TRBV4-1,TGCGCCAGCAGCCAGGGTCCCGGGACAGGGACTCTACTCTATAATTCACCCCTCCACTTT,CASSQGPGTGTLLYNSPLHF
.,TRBJ1-3,15,few,TRBV7-2,TGTGCCAGCAGCCCGGGACTGTACTCTGGAAACACCATATATTTT,CASSPGLYSGNTIYF
TRBD1,TRBJ2-1,14,.,TRBV27,TGTGCCAGCAGTTACGGGACAGGATACAATGAGCAGTTCTTC,CASSYGTGYNEQFF
.,TRBJ2-2,17,.,TRBV30,TGTGCCTGGAGTACCCAACGGACATTAGCGAACACCGGGGAGCTGTTTTTT,CAWSTQRTLANTGELFF
TRBD1,TRBJ1-1,16,.,TRBV7-2,TGTGCCAGCAGCTTATCGCCGACAGGGGTTAGCACTGAAGCTTTCTTT,CASSLSPTGVSTEAFF
.,TRBJ1-2,13,.,TRBV5-5,TGTGCCAGCAGCCCCCCCCCGGGGGATGGCTACACCTTC,CASSPPPGDGYTF
.,TRBJ1-6,14,once,TRBV5-6,TGTGCCAGCAGCTTGGGACAGTCAAATTCACCCCTCCACTTT,CASSLGQSNSPLHF
.,TRBJ2-1,18,few,TRBV10-2,TGCGCCAGCAGTTTACGGTCGTACGCACCTAGCTACTACAATGAGCAGTTCTTC,CASSLRSYAPSYYNEQFF
.,TRBJ1-2,13,.,TRBV19,TGTGCCAGTAGTACCGGGGGTGAATTTGGCTACACCTTC,CASSTGGEFGYTF
.,TRBJ1-4,17,.,TRBV4-1,TGCGCCAGCAGCCGGCGTTGGCAGGGATCAACTAATGAAAAACTGTTTTTT,CASSRRWQGSTNEKLFF
TRBD2,TRBJ2-1,16,.,TRBV11-3,TGTGCCAGCAGCTCCCAACTAGCGGGAGGGCCAAATGAGCAGTTCTTC,CASSSQLAGGPNEQFF
.,TRBJ2-3,16,.,TRBV7-8,TGTGCCAGCAGCCCCTTCACCCAGAGGGGCACAGATACGCAGTATTTT,CASSPFTQRGTDTQYF
TRBD1,TRBJ1-2,15,.,TRBV7-6,TGTGCCAGCAGCGGTACGGACAGGGGGAACTATGGCTACACCTTC,CASSGTDRGNYGYTF
.,TRBJ2-2,15,few,TRBV9,TGTGCCAGCAGCGCCCCAGGGGTAGGCACCGGGGAGCTGTTTTTT,CASSAPGVGTGELFF
.,TRBJ1-4,19,.,TRBV11-2,TGTGCCAGCAGCCCCCTCAGCGGGCAGTTTTCTGCAACTAATGAAAAACTGTTTTTT,CASSPLSGQFSATNEKLFF
TRBD2,TRBJ2-3,15,few,TRBV6-5,TGTGCCAGCAAGAGGAGCGGGAGGTCCACAGATACGCAGTATTTT,CASKRSGRSTDTQYF
TRBD1,TRBJ1-1,13,.,TRBV18,TGTGCCAGCTCGTCAGGGGGTGGGACTGAAGCTTTCTTT,CASSSGGGTEAFF
TRBD1,TRBJ1-1,14,.,TRBV7-9,TGTGCCAGCAGCTTAACGGCAGGGGGCACTGAAGCTTTCTTT,CASSLTAGGTEAFF
.,TRBJ1-5,13,.,TRBV2,TGTGCCAGCAGTCGACAGGTTAATCAGCCCCAGCATTTT,CASSRQVNQPQHF
.,TRBJ2-3,12,.,TRBV29-1,TGCAGCGTTGCGAGGGGGACAGATACGCAGTATTTT,CSVARGTDTQYF